This TCR beta chain is drawn from a study of cytomegalovirus exposure and HLA in healthy donors. Use of 60 Vbeta and 13 Jbeta primers characterized the PCR. Here immunoSEQ multiplex PCR was the method, and the copy in TCRdb shows in-frame clones only, minus some. The repertoire holds about 190,000 clones, with less than 90% as singletons. Sequencing used PBMCs. The source of this sequence is a woman in her thirties in good health and CMV-seronegative.

The CDR3, as DNA: TGTGCCAGCAGCCCAAACCCGGGTTCTGGAAACACCATATATTTT. Amino acid sequence: CASSPNPGSGNTIYF. The chain uses TRBV7-8 and TRBJ1-3; D unclear. V was cut by 5 bases and J by 1 base, with 12 bases left in between. The CDR3 extends over 15 amino acids. Germline lookup yields CDR1 SGHVS and CDR2 FQNEAQ. The full variable domain, in which reference TRBV7-8 and TRBJ1-3 provide the parts outside the CDR3, is GAGVSQSPRYKVAKRGQDVALRCDPISGHVSLFWYQQALGQGPEFLTYFQNEAQLDKSGLPSDRFFAERPEGSVSTLKIQRTQQEDSAVYLCASSPNPGSGNTIYFGEGSWLTVV.